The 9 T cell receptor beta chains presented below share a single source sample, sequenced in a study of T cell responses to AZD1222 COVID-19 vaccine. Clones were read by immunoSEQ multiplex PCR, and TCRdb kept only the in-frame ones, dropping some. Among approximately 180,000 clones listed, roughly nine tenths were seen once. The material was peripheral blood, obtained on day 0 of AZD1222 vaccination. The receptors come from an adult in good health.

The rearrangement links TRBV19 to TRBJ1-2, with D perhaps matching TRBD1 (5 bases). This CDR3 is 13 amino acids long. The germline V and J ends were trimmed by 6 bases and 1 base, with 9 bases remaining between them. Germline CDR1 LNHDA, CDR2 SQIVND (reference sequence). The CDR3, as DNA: TGTGCCAGTAGCCAGGGAAATAACTATGGCTACACCTTC. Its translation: CASSQGNNYGYTF.

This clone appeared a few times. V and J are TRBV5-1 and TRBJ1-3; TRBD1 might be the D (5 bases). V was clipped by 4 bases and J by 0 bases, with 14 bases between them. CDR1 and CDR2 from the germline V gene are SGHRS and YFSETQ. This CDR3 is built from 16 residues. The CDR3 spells CASSASSGSSGNTIYF. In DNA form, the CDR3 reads TGCGCCAGCAGCGCCAGCTCAGGGTCCTCTGGAAACACCATATATTTT.

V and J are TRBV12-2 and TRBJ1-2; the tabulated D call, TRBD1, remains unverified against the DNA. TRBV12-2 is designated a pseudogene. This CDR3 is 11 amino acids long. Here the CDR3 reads CASRFRGGYTF. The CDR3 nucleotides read TGTGCAAGTCGCTTCAGGGGTGGCTACACCTTC.

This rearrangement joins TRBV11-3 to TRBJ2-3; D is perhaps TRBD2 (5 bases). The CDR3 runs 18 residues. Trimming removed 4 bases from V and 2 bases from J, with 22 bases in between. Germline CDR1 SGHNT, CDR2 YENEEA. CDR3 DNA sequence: TGTGCCAGCAGCTCCCTCCTGAGCGGAGCCGCGAACACAGATACGCAGTATTTT. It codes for CASSSLLSGAANTDTQYF.

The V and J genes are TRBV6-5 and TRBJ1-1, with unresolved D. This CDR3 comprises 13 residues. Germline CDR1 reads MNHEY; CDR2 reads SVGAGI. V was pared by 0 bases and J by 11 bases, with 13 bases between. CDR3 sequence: CASSYSDGVGAFF. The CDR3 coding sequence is TGTGCCAGCAGTTACTCCGACGGGGTGGGGGCTTTCTTT.

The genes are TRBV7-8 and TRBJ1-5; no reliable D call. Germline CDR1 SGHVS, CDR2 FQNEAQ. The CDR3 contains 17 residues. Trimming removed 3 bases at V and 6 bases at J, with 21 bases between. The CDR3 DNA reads TGTGCCAGCAGCTTGGGATATAAGGGCAATCGGGGTCAGCCCCAGCATTTT. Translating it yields CASSLGYKGNRGQPQHF.

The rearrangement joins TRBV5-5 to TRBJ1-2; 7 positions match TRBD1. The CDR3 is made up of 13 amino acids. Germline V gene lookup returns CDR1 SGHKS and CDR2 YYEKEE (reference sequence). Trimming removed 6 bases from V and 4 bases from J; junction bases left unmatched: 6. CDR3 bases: TGTGCCAGCAACGATTGGGACAGCTATGGCTACACCTTC. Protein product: CASNDWDSYGYTF.

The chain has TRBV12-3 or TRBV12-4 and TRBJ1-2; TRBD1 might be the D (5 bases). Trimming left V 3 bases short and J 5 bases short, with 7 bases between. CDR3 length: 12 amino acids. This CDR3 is CASSFGGYGYTF. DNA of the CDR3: TGTGCCAGCAGTTTCGGGGGTTATGGCTACACCTTC.

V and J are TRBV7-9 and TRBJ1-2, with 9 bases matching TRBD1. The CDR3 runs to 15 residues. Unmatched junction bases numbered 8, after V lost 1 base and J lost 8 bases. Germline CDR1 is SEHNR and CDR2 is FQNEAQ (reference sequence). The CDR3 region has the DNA TGTGCCAGCAGCTTAGGCCTCCGGGACAGGGAGGGCTACACCTTC. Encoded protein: CASSLGLRDREGYTF.